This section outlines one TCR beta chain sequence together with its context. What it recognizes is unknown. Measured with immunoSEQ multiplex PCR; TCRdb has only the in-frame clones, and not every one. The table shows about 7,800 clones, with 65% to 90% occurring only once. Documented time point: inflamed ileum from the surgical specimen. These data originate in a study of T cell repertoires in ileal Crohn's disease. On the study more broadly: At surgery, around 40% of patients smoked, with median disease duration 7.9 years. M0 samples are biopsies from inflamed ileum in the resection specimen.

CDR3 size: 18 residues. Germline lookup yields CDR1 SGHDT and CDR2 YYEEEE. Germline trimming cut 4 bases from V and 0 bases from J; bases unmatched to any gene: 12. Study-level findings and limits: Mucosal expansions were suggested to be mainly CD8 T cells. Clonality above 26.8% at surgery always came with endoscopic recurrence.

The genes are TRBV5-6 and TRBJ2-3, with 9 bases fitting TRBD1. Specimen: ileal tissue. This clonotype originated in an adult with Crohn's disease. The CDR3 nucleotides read TGTGCCAGCAGCCCGCAATCGACAGGGGGTTTTAGCACAGATACGCAGTATTTT. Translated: CASSPQSTGGFSTDTQYF.